This entry concerns a single T cell receptor beta chain. Specified treatment: around 19 received Ad26.COV2.S at low or high dose, single or two shots; roughly five received placebo; per-sample allocation not given. Collection of samples fell on day 63 after the first vaccine or placebo injection. Repertoires were generated with immunoSEQ multiplex PCR, while TCRdb's copy carries only in-frame clones and drops some. The table lists 440,000 or so clones, about 90% of them singletons. Germline-derived CDR1 and CDR2 are LNHDA and SQIVND (reference sequence). The CDR3 consists of 15 residues. Trimming took off 3 bases at V and 3 bases at J, with 14 bases between the two ends. This sample was included in a study of Ad26.COV2.S vaccination and SARS-CoV-2 variants. Study context: Each vaccinee took Ad26.COV2.S intramuscularly, once or twice 56 days apart.

This receptor was taken from a person aged 18-65 years who received the Ad26.COV2.S COVID-19 vaccine or a placebo. V gene TRBV19 combines with J gene TRBJ2-5, with D perhaps TRBD1 (6 bases). Sequenced here: peripheral blood, sampled in a trial of Ad26.COV2.S vaccine versus placebo. The CDR3 spells CASSMIQGGEETQYF. The CDR3 DNA follows: TGTGCCAGTAGTATGATACAGGGTGGGGAAGAGACCCAGTACTTC.